The 5 T cell receptor beta chains below all came from one sample that was sequenced in a study of control samples from healthy donors and cancer patients. Assay: immunoSEQ multiplex PCR; the TCRdb copy retains only in-frame clones and omits some. Of around 92,000 clones listed, 82% are singletons. The material sequenced was blood. These TCRs come from a man between 60 and 75 years old in good health.

The J gene is TRBJ1-2, the V gene TRBV6-5, with 10 bases that match TRBD1. Trimming took 6 bases from V and 7 from J; bases not matched to a gene: 8. Per the germline V gene, CDR1 is MNHEY and CDR2 is SVGAGI. The CDR3 length is 14 residues. DNA for the CDR3: TGTGCCAGCAGCCGGGACAGGGGAGGGTCTGGCTACACCTTC. Its protein is CASSRDRGGSGYTF.

The J gene is TRBJ1-1, the V gene TRBV19; 7 bases match TRBD1. The CDR3 totals 15 residues. With 5 bases clipped from V and 8 bases from J, the junction kept 14 bases outside the gene matches. Germline lookup yields CDR1 LNHDA and CDR2 SQIVND (reference sequence). The CDR3 spells CASSPYPTGVVEAFF. In DNA, the CDR3 is TGTGCCAGTAGTCCTTATCCCACAGGGGTTGTCGAAGCTTTCTTT.

This chain uses TRBV6-6 with TRBJ1-1; D gene unclear. V was trimmed by 0 bases and J by 2 bases, leaving 13 bases between them. The CDR3 totals 16 residues. Germline assignment: CDR1 MNHNY and CDR2 SVGAGI (reference sequence). The CDR3 loop is CASSYSSVAVNTEAFF. CDR3 DNA: TGTGCCAGCAGTTACTCGAGCGTGGCGGTCAACACTGAAGCTTTCTTT.

The chain joins TRBV27 to TRBJ2-3; D gene unclear. Trimming removed 6 bases at V and 1 base at J, with 14 bases between. This CDR3 is 15 amino acids long. Germline CDR1 MNHEY, CDR2 SMNVEV (reference sequence). This chain's CDR3 is CASSRVGARTDTQYF. CDR3 DNA sequence: TGTGCCAGCAGCCGGGTTGGAGCCCGCACAGATACGCAGTATTTT.

V is TRBV11-1 and J is TRBJ2-3; the D gene could be TRBD1 or TRBD2 (5 bases each). Germline V gene data show CDR1 as SGHAT and CDR2 as FQDESV (reference sequence). V was clipped by 4 bases and J by 3 bases, with 8 bases between them. The CDR3 is 13 residues long. The CDR3 sequence is CASSSWGTDTQYF. Here the CDR3 DNA reads TGTGCCAGCAGCTCGTGGGGGACAGATACGCAGTATTTT.